A selection of T cell receptor beta chains follows, all from one sample in a study of blood T cell repertoires in COVID-19. Libraries were prepared by immunoSEQ multiplex PCR; TCRdb keeps only in-frame clonotypes and omits some of them. The sample contains 30,000 to 35,000 clones, approximately 78% of which appear only once. What was sequenced was peripheral blood. The receptors shown here come from a woman aged 60-70 years with acute or convalescent COVID-19. Each CDR3 is given with its conserved first and last residue. Each record gives: J gene, V gene, clone size, D gene, CDR3 protein, CDR3 DNA. D genes are given only for firm matches. Expanded clones get a size class; other rows say once, few or many, or leave the size out.

TRBJ2-7	TRBV6-6	NA	TRBD2	CASSWGGNTYEQYF	TGTGCCAGCAGTTGGGGGGGAAATACCTACGAGCAGTACTTC
TRBJ1-2	TRBV3-1/TRBV3-2	few	TRBD1	CASGQGDFYGYTF	TGTGCCAGTGGACAGGGGGACTTCTATGGCTACACCTTC
TRBJ2-7	TRBV4-1	NA	TRBD1	CASSGTGTGRYEQYF	TGCGCCAGCAGCGGGACCGGGACAGGTCGCTACGAGCAGTACTTC
TRBJ2-7	TRBV2	few	NA	CASGLYEQYF	TGTGCCAGCGGACTCTACGAGCAGTACTTC
TRBJ1-2	TRBV2	NA	NA	CASSVDSTYGYTF	TGTGCCAGCAGTGTAGACAGCACCTATGGCTACACCTTC
TRBJ2-5	TRBV30	few	NA	CAWSSGVETQYF	TGTGCCTGGAGTTCCGGGGTGGAGACCCAGTACTTC
TRBJ1-2	TRBV3-1/TRBV3-2	NA	NA	CASSQMGGRHSGYTF	TGTGCCAGCAGCCAAATGGGCGGGAGGCATTCTGGCTACACCTTC
TRBJ1-1	TRBV2	NA	NA	CASSSTGTEAFF	TGTGCCAGCAGTTCGACAGGCACTGAAGCTTTCTTT
TRBJ1-6	TRBV2	NA	TRBD1	CARTGGVPNSPLHF	TGTGCCAGGACAGGGGGTGTCCCAAATTCACCCCTCCACTTT
TRBJ2-3	TRBV3-1/TRBV3-2	NA	TRBD2	CASSQSSGGADTQYF	TGTGCCAGCAGCCAGTCTAGCGGGGGGGCAGATACGCAGTATTTT